This T cell receptor (beta chain) was observed in a study of blood T cell repertoires in COVID-19. Germline CDR1 reads MNHEY; CDR2 reads SMNVEV (reference sequence). The CDR3 is 16 amino acids. With V trimmed by 5 bases and J by 2 bases, 10 bases remained unmatched. The data were produced by immunoSEQ multiplex PCR, yet TCRdb's version contains in-frame clones alone and is incomplete. The profile shows some 90,000 clones, roughly 80% of them singletons. The sample comprised peripheral blood. This clonotype was sampled from a man aged 60 to 75 with acute or convalescent COVID-19. V usage is TRBV27 and J usage is TRBJ2-3; TRBD2 matches 7 bases. The CDR3 coding sequence is TGTGCCAGCAGTCCCTTACTAGCGCCTGACACAGATACGCAGTATTTT. It encodes CASSPLLAPDTDTQYF.